Below are 27 T cell receptor beta chains sequenced from a single sample in a study of cytomegalovirus exposure and HLA in healthy donors. The PCR ran on 60 Vbeta and 13 Jbeta primers. The data were produced by immunoSEQ multiplex PCR, yet TCRdb's version contains in-frame clones alone and is incomplete. The table shows some 100,000 clones, with 75% occurring only once. Sequencing was performed on PBMCs. All receptors come from a woman aged 18-35 years in good health and CMV-seropositive.

In DNA, the CDR3 is TGTGCCAGCAGCCCGGGACTAGCATCCAATGAGCAGTTCTTC. It specifies CASSPGLASNEQFF. This chain links TRBV28 with TRBJ2-1; 9 positions agree with TRBD2. CDR3 length: 14 amino acids. V dropped 6 bases and J dropped 6; count of bases not matched to a gene: 6. Germline CDR1 MDHEN, CDR2 SYDVKM.

CDR3 loop: CAWSAGGITDTQYF. The DNA of the CDR3 is TGTGCCTGGAGTGCGGGAGGAATCACAGATACGCAGTATTTT. This chain uses TRBV30 with TRBJ2-3; 7 bases match TRBD2. The J segment lost 2 bases and the V segment lost 1 base, leaving 3 bases of the junction unmatched. The germline gives CDR1 GTSNPN, CDR2 SVGIG (reference sequence). The CDR3 has 14 amino acids.

This sequence joins TRBV6-5 and TRBJ2-7, with TRBD2 identical over 13 bases. The trim removed 6 bases at V and 9 bases at J, leaving 11 bases unmatched. Germline values: CDR1 MNHEY, CDR2 SVGAGI. This CDR3 is 15 amino acids long. This CDR3 is CASSPAGLAGSRQYF. CDR3 DNA: TGTGCCAGCAGCCCAGCGGGACTAGCGGGAAGTAGGCAGTACTTC.

This clone has just a few counts. The chain recombines TRBV6-5 with TRBJ2-1, with a tentative D call TRBD2 (5 bases). CDR1 is MNHEY and CDR2 is SVGAGI in the germline V gene. V shed 2 bases and J shed 7 bases, with 12 bases lying between them. The CDR3 extends over 14 amino acids. CDR3 sequence reads: CASSYPGLTNEQFF. The CDR3 DNA is TGTGCCAGCAGTTACCCAGGACTCACTAATGAGCAGTTCTTC.

The chain carries TRBV6-1 and TRBJ2-7; 9 nucleotides match TRBD2. CDR3 size: 15 residues. Germline V lookup: CDR1 MNHNS, CDR2 SASEGT. V trimming: 8 bases; J trimming: 3 bases; junction bases outside the gene matches: 11. The CDR3 nucleotides read TGTGCCAGCTCCTGGCTGCTAGCGGGGAACTACGAGCAGTACTTC. Its protein is CASSWLLAGNYEQYF.

This clone was seen only once. The V and J genes are TRBV4-1 and TRBJ2-1; TRBD1 might be the D (6 bases). Trimming removed 4 bases from V and 12 bases from J, with 16 bases in between. This CDR3 is 13 amino acids long. Germline CDR1 and CDR2: MGHRA and YSYEKL. The CDR3 nucleotides are TGCGCCAGCAGCCCCTCGGGGACATGGGGGCAGTTCTTC. This translates into CASSPSGTWGQFF.

The chain links TRBV5-1 to TRBJ1-2, with D maybe TRBD1 (5 bases). This CDR3 comprises 15 residues. V was trimmed by 0 bases and J by 8 bases, leaving 17 bases between them. CDR1 is SGHRS and CDR2 is YFSETQ in the germline V gene. The CDR3 sequence: CASSLAGDGARGYTF. For the CDR3, the DNA is TGCGCCAGCAGCTTGGCTGGGGATGGGGCGAGGGGCTACACCTTC. Based on the CDR3 plus reference TRBV5-1 and TRBJ1-2, the full variable domain is KAGVTQTPRYLIKTRGQQVTLSCSPISGHRSVSWYQQTPGQGLQFLFEYFSETQRNKGNFPGRFSGRQFSNSRSEMNVSTLELGDSALYLCASSLAGDGARGYTFGSGTRLTVV.

The chain uses TRBV6-5 and TRBJ1-1; 9 positions match TRBD1. After removal of 8 bases from V and 5 bases from J, the junction contained 6 bases not matched to a gene. The CDR3 spans 13 residues. Germline V gene data show CDR1 as MNHEY and CDR2 as SVGAGI. CDR3 sequence: CASGQGRATEAFF. The CDR3 DNA follows: TGTGCCAGCGGACAGGGGCGGGCAACTGAAGCTTTCTTT.

The chain carries TRBV29-1 and TRBJ1-2; D not certain. Per the germline V gene, CDR1 is SQVTM and CDR2 is ANQGSEA. V dropped 7 bases and J dropped 2 bases, with 17 bases sitting between them. The CDR3 sequence is 14 residues long. The CDR3 spells CSALPPERNYGYTF. CDR3 DNA: TGCAGCGCCCTACCCCCTGAGAGGAACTATGGCTACACCTTC. Drawing the rest from reference TRBV29-1 and TRBJ1-2, the complete variable domain is SAVISQKPSRDICQRGTSLTIQCQVDSQVTMMFWYRQQPGQSLTLIATANQGSEATYESGFVIDKFPISRPNLTFSTLTVSNMSPEDSSIYLCSALPPERNYGYTFGSGTRLTVV.

The chain employs TRBV6-5 and TRBJ1-1; no definite D call. V lost 6 bases to trimming and J lost 2 bases, with 7 bases between them. Germline lookup yields CDR1 MNHEY and CDR2 SVGAGI. CDR3 size: 12 residues. CDR3 region: CASRTLNTEAFF. The DNA for the CDR3 is TGTGCCAGCAGAACTCTCAACACTGAAGCTTTCTTT.

V is TRBV7-2 and J is TRBJ2-5; the D gene is possibly TRBD1 (5 bases). CDR1 and CDR2 from the germline V gene are SGHTA and FQGNSA. This CDR3 has 15 amino acids. V lost 1 base and J 2 bases, leaving 11 bases between the germline ends. CDR3 coding DNA: TGTGCCAGCAGCTTAGTAACAGGAGAACAAGAGACCCAGTACTTC. It encodes CASSLVTGEQETQYF.

The rearrangement uses TRBV4-1 and TRBJ1-5, with 8 bases aligning to TRBD1. The CDR3 length is 17 residues. V trimming: 4 bases; J trimming: 3 bases; junction bases outside the gene matches: 11. Germline V gene data show CDR1 as MGHRA and CDR2 as YSYEKL. The CDR3 DNA reads as TGCGCCAGCAGCCGTATAGGGCTACAGGGGGACAATCAGCCCCAGCATTTT. This translates into CASSRIGLQGDNQPQHF.

This clone showed up just a few times. This chain connects TRBV19 to TRBJ1-5; a weak D match, TRBD1 (5 bases). The V end lost 7 bases, the J end lost 5 bases, and 18 bases lay between the germline ends. This CDR3 contains 15 residues. Germline CDR1 reads LNHDA; CDR2 reads SQIVND (reference sequence). CDR3 protein: CASKPLEGSDQPQHF. For the CDR3, the DNA is TGTGCCAGTAAACCCTTGGAGGGGTCGGATCAGCCCCAGCATTTT.

This rearrangement joins TRBV30 to TRBJ2-4; D is possibly TRBD1 (5 bases). V was cut by 3 bases and J by 7 bases, with 10 bases left in between. Looked up from germline, CDR1 is GTSNPN and CDR2 is SVGIG (reference sequence). CDR3 length equals 12 residues. CDR3 coding DNA: TGTGCCTGGAGAAGGGGTCGGAACATTCAGTACTTC. Amino acids: CAWRRGRNIQYF. Full variable domain (missing parts from reference TRBV30 and TRBJ2-4): SQTIHQWPATLVQPVGSPLSLECTVEGTSNPNLYWYRQAAGRGLQLLFYSVGIGQISSEVPQNLSASRPQDRQFILSSKKLLLSDSGFYLCAWRRGRNIQYFGAGTRLSVL.

The CDR3 nucleotides are TGTGCCAGCAGCCGGGGAACAGGGTTAAGGAGCAATCAGCCCCAGCATTTT. Translated, it gives CASSRGTGLRSNQPQHF. The chain carries TRBV27 and TRBJ1-5, with TRBD1 as a possible D gene (6 bases). Germline V CDR1 and CDR2: MNHEY, SMNVEV (reference sequence). The germline V and J ends were trimmed by 6 bases and 1 base, with 19 bases remaining between them. The CDR3 totals 17 residues.

The chain recombines TRBV27 with TRBJ2-1; 10 bases are shared with TRBD2. There are 12 residues in the CDR3. CDR1 MNHEY and CDR2 SMNVEV come from the germline V gene (reference sequence). The junction had 4 bases not matched to a gene; V was cut back by 8 bases and J by 9 bases. For the CDR3, the DNA is TGTGCCAGCTCTGGACTAGCGGTTGAGCAGTTCTTC. Amino acid sequence: CASSGLAVEQFF.

The rearrangement links TRBV7-2 to TRBJ2-5; possibly TRBD1 for D (6 bases). The germline CDR1 and CDR2 sequences are SGHTA and FQGNSA. This CDR3 spans 13 amino acids. V lost 5 bases, J lost 4 bases, and 11 bases lay in between. The DNA for the CDR3 is TGTGCCAGCAGCCCCCGAGGGGGAGAGACCCAGTACTTC. Translation gives CASSPRGGETQYF.

The chain employs TRBV6-6 and TRBJ2-5; D is uncertain. CDR1 is MNHNY and CDR2 is SVGAGI in the germline V gene (reference sequence). This CDR3 region has 14 residues. V was cut by 2 bases and J by 5 bases, with 12 bases left in between. CDR3 region: CASSYDSGVETQYF. The CDR3 region has the DNA TGTGCCAGCAGTTACGATTCGGGTGTGGAGACCCAGTACTTC.

The V gene is TRBV28, the J gene TRBJ2-2; D uncertain. Germline assignment: CDR1 MDHEN and CDR2 SYDVKM. This CDR3 region has 12 residues. Trimming left V 3 bases short and J 5 bases short, with 4 bases between. The CDR3 coding sequence is TGTGCCAGCAGTTTTCCAACCGGGGAGCTGTTTTTT. This gives the protein CASSFPTGELFF.

This clone was detected a few times. The chain joins TRBV7-6 to TRBJ2-7, with 11 positions matching TRBD1. V gave up 5 bases and J gave up 7 bases; unmatched junction bases: 4. Germline CDR1 reads SGHVS; CDR2 reads FNYEAQ. There are 13 residues in the CDR3. CDR3 amino acids: CASSQGTGGEQYF. In nucleotides, the CDR3 is TGTGCCAGCAGCCAGGGGACAGGGGGGGAGCAGTACTTC.

Remarks on this clone: Distinct nucleotide sequences in the sample also encode this CDR3. The V call is TRBV7-9, the J call TRBJ2-7, with D possibly being TRBD2 (6 bases). Germline V gives CDR1 SEHNR, CDR2 FQNEAQ (reference sequence). This CDR3 spans 16 amino acids. Trimming cost V 4 bases and J 4 bases, with 20 bases left between them. DNA of the CDR3: TGTGCCAGCAGCTATCAAGGGACTTCGTCTCCTTACGAGCAGTACTTC. This gives the protein CASSYQGTSSPYEQYF.

The rearrangement links TRBV7-9 to TRBJ2-3; 15 bases match TRBD2. V dropped 5 bases and J dropped 3; count of bases not matched to a gene: 3. This CDR3 spans 16 amino acids. Germline assignment: CDR1 SEHNR and CDR2 FQNEAQ (reference sequence). CDR3 region: CASSQGLAGGTDTQYF. CDR3 DNA: TGTGCCAGCAGCCAGGGACTAGCGGGAGGAACAGATACGCAGTATTTT.

This clone was seen just once. The genes are TRBV4-2 and TRBJ2-1, with D tentatively TRBD2 (6 bases). The germline CDR1 and CDR2 sequences are LGHNA and YNFKEQ. The CDR3 has 16 amino acids. The germline V and J ends were trimmed by 0 bases and 3 bases, with 12 bases remaining between them. The CDR3 protein is CASSQEDGGFYNEQFF. The CDR3 DNA is TGTGCCAGCAGCCAAGAGGATGGGGGGTTCTACAATGAGCAGTTCTTC.

The chain carries TRBV29-1 and TRBJ2-1; 8 bases line up with TRBD1. Germline-derived CDR1 and CDR2 are SQVTM and ANQGSEA. The CDR3 loop spans 13 amino acids. Germline trimming cut 4 bases from V and 8 bases from J; bases unmatched to any gene: 7. The CDR3 sequence is CSVGWQGAHEQFF. CDR3 nucleotides: TGCAGCGTTGGTTGGCAGGGGGCCCATGAGCAGTTCTTC.

The rearrangement joins TRBV19 to TRBJ2-7, with D tentatively TRBD1 (5 bases). The CDR3 consists of 15 residues. Germline V lookup: CDR1 LNHDA, CDR2 SQIVND (reference sequence). V lost 1 base, J lost 0 bases, and 10 bases lay in between. The CDR3 coding sequence is TGTGCCAGTAGTATAGGAACAGGCCTCTCCTACGAGCAGTACTTC. This gives the protein CASSIGTGLSYEQYF. Drawing the rest from reference TRBV19 and TRBJ2-7, the complete variable domain is DGGITQSPKYLFRKEGQNVTLSCEQNLNHDAMYWYRQDPGQGLRLIYYSQIVNDFQKGDIAEGYSVSREKKESFPLTVTSAQKNPTAFYLCASSIGTGLSYEQYFGPGTRLTVT.

The V and J genes are TRBV14 and TRBJ2-7; 7 nucleotides match TRBD1. V lost 4 bases, J lost 4 bases, and 7 bases stayed unmatched. Germline V CDR1 and CDR2: SGHDN, FVKESK. CDR3 size: 14 residues. CDR3 in amino acids: CASSPLGQFYEQYF. The CDR3 nucleotides read TGTGCCAGCAGCCCCCTGGGACAGTTTTACGAGCAGTACTTC.

This clone was seen just once. The chain couples TRBV7-9 to TRBJ2-1, with 9 nucleotides matching TRBD2. The J segment lost 1 base and the V segment lost 7 bases, leaving 8 bases of the junction unmatched. CDR1 is SEHNR and CDR2 is FQNEAQ in the germline V gene (reference sequence). This CDR3 region has 16 residues. The CDR3, as DNA: TGTGCCAGCACACCTCCGGGACTAGCATCCTACAATGAGCAGTTCTTC. This sequence encodes CASTPPGLASYNEQFF.